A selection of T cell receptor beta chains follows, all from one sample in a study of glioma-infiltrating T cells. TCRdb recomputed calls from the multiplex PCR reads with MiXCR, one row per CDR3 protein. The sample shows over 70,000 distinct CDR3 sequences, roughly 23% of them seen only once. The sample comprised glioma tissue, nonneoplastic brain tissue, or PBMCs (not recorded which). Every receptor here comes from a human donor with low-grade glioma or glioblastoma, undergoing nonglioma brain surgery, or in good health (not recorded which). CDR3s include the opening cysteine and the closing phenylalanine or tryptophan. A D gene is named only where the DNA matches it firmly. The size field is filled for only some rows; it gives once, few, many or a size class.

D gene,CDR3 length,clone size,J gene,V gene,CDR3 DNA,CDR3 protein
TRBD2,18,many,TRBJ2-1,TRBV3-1,TGTGCCAGCAGCCAAGATTTCCGCCTAGCGGGGAATAACAATGAGCAGTTCTTC,CASSQDFRLAGNNNEQFF
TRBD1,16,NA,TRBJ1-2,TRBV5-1,TGCGCCAGCAGCTTCGGACAGGGGGCCTCTGTCTATGGCTACACCTTC,CASSFGQGASVYGYTF
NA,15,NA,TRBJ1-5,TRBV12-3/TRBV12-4,TGTGCCAGCAGTTTAACGGGGGGACTCAATCAGCCCCAGCATTTT,CASSLTGGLNQPQHF
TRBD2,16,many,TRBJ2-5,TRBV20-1,TGCAGTGCTAGTAATATCGGGGGGGGAACCAAAGAGGCCCAGTACTTC,CSASNIGGGTKEAQYF
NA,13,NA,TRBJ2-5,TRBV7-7,TGTGCCAGCAGCTGGGGCTTGCAAGAGACCAAGTACTTC,CASSWGLQETKYF
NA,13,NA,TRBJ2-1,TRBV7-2,TGTGCCAGCAGCCCCTCAGGGGAAAATGAGCAGTTCTTC,CASSPSGENEQFF
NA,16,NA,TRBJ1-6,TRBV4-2,TGTGCCAGCAGCCAAGATCCCCTTGGGGGGAATTCACCCCTCCACTTT,CASSQDPLGGNSPLHF
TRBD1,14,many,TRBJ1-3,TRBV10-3,TGTGCCATCAGCCGACAGGGCAACGCAAACACCATATATTTT,CAISRQGNANTIYF
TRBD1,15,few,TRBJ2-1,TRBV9,TGTGCCAGCAGCGTAGGGACAGGGAATTACAATGAGCAGTTCTTC,CASSVGTGNYNEQFF
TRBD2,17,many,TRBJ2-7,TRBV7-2,TGTGCCAGCAGCTTAGCCCTCGGGACTAGCGGGCCGTACGAGCAGTACTTC,CASSLALGTSGPYEQYF
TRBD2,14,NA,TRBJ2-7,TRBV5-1,TGCGCCAGCAGCCAGGGACTAGCGGGGGCCGAGCAGTACTTC,CASSQGLAGAEQYF
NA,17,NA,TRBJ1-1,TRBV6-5,TGTGCCAGCAGTTACACTAGCGGGAGAGGCTGGGACACTGAAGCTTTCTTT,CASSYTSGRGWDTEAFF
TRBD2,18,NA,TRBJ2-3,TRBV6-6,TGTGCCAGCAGTTACTCGAGTACGGCGGGAGGGAAGCGGGATACGCAGTATTTT,CASSYSSTAGGKRDTQYF
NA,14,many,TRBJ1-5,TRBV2,TGTGCCAGCAGTGGTCAAGGGGGTTTAGAGCCCCAGCATTTT,CASSGQGGLEPQHF
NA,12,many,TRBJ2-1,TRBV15,TGTGCCACCAGCAGAGACCTAAATGAGCAGTTCTTC,CATSRDLNEQFF
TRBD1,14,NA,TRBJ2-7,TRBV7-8,TGTGCCAGCAGCAAGGGACAGGGGTTCTACGAGCAGTACTTC,CASSKGQGFYEQYF
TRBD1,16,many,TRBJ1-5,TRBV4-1,TGCGCCAGCAGAGACCTGAATACAGGGGGCGGTCAGCCCCAGCATTTT,CASRDLNTGGGQPQHF
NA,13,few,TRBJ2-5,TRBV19,TGTGCCAGTAGTGAGTCCAGACAAGAGACCCAGTACTTC,CASSESRQETQYF
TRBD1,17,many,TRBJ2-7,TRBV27,TGTGCCAGCAGTTTAGAATTCGTGGGACAGGGTGCCTACGAGCAGTACTTC,CASSLEFVGQGAYEQYF
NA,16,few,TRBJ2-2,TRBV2,TGTGCCAGCAGACGAGCCGCCCCAGGGCGGGGCGGGGAGCTGTTTTTT,CASRRAAPGRGGELFF
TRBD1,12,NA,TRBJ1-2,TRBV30,TGTGCCTGGAAGAGGGGGCCAAGGGGCTACACCTTC,CAWKRGPRGYTF
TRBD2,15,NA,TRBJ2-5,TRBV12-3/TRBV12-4,TGTGCCAGCACCATGACTAGCGGGAGGGCCGAGACCCAGTACTTC,CASTMTSGRAETQYF
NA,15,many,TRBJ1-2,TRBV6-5,TGTGCCAGCAGTTATGACGGACGGTCCTTCTATGGCTACACCTTC,CASSYDGRSFYGYTF
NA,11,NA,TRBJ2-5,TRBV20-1,TGCAGTGCTCAAAGTCCAGAGACCCAGTACTTC,CSAQSPETQYF
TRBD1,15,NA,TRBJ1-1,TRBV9,TGTGCCAGCAGCGTAACGGCACAGGGGGCTACTGAAGCTTTCTTT,CASSVTAQGATEAFF
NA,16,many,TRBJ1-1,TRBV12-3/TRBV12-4,TGTGCCAGCAGTTTAGCGCGGGGTAGGATAGACACTGAAGCTTTCTTT,CASSLARGRIDTEAFF
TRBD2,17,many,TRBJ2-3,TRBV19,TGTGCCAGTAGTATCGGACTAGCGGGAGGGCCGACAGATACGCAGTATTTT,CASSIGLAGGPTDTQYF
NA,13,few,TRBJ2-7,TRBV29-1,TGCAGCGTTGAACTGGCAGGGACCTACGAGCAGTACTTC,CSVELAGTYEQYF
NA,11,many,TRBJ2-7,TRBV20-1,TGCAGTGCTACCAAGACTAGAGAGCAGTACTTC,CSATKTREQYF
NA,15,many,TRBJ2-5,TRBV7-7,TGTGCCAGCAGCCCCCCTGCCGGTCAAGAGACGACCCAGTACTTC,CASSPPAGQETTQYF
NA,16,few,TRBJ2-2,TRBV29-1,TGCAGCGTCACCGCTCCTGGGGGCGCTTACACCGGGGAGCTGTTTTTT,CSVTAPGGAYTGELFF
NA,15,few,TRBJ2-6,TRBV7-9,TGTGCCAGCAGCTTACAGAGCTCTGGGGCCAACGTCCTGACTTTC,CASSLQSSGANVLTF
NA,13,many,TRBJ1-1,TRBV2,TGTGCCAAAGGGGGGGGACCGAACACTGAAGCTTTCTTT,CAKGGGPNTEAFF
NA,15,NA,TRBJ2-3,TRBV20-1,TGCAGTGCTCATGCGAGGGGGGGAGGCACAGATACGCAGTATTTT,CSAHARGGGTDTQYF
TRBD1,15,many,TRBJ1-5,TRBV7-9,TGTGCCAGCAGCCGGACAGGGGAAGGCAATCAGCCCCAGCATTTT,CASSRTGEGNQPQHF
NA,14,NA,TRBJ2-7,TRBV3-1,TGTGCCAGCAGCCAAGTCACAGGGCTCGGCGAGCAGTACTTC,CASSQVTGLGEQYF
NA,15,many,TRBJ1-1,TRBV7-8,TGTGCCAGCAGCTTAAGGTCGATGGGGGGCACTGAAGCTTTCTTT,CASSLRSMGGTEAFF
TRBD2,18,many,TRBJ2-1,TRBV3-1,TGTGCCAGCAGCCCCCTAGGCTTAACTAGCGGGGGGGGTCAAGAGCAGTTCTTC,CASSPLGLTSGGGQEQFF
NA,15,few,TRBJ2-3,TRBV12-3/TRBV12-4,TGTGCCAGCAGTTGGGACGTTGCTAGCACAGATACGCAGTATTTT,CASSWDVASTDTQYF
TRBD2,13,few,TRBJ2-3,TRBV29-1,TGCGCGGATGGGGGGGTGAGCACAGATACGCAGTATTTT,CADGGVSTDTQYF
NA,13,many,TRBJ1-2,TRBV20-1,TGCAGTGCTAGAGATGTCAGGGGATATGGCTACACCTTC,CSARDVRGYGYTF
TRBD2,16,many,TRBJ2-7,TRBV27,TGTGCCAGCAGTTTCTCGAGAGCGGGGGGGCACGACGAGCAGTACTTC,CASSFSRAGGHDEQYF
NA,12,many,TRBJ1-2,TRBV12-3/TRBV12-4,TGTGCCAGTCGACGGGACGGAGATGGCTACACCTTC,CASRRDGDGYTF
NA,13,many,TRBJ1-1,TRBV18,TGTGCCAGCTCAGCGAGCCCGAACACTGAAGCTTTCTTT,CASSASPNTEAFF
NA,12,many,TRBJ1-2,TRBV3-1,TGTGCCAGCAGCCGGGGGAGAGGTGGCTACACCTTC,CASSRGRGGYTF
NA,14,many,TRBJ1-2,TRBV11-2,TGTGCCAGCAGCCGGGACCGCACTAACTATGGCTACACCTTC,CASSRDRTNYGYTF